The rows below give T cell receptor beta chains drawn from one sample of a study of shared clonotypes between healthy human individuals. Libraries were prepared by immunoSEQ multiplex PCR; TCRdb keeps only in-frame clonotypes and omits some of them. The sample records roughly 500,000 clones, roughly 95% being singletons. Sequenced: naive CD4+ T cells sorted from blood. These receptors were obtained from a woman in her twenties or thirties in good health. Each CDR3 is given with its conserved first and last residue. A D gene is named only where the DNA matches it firmly. Clone size is stated in some rows and not others, as once, few, many or a class when expanded.

TRBD2	TRBV6-5	TRBJ2-1	13	once	TGTGCCAGCAGTTACCTAGCGGGAGTTGAGCAGTTCTTC	CASSYLAGVEQFF
NA	TRBV6-4	TRBJ2-7	14	once	TGTGCCAGCGTGGACAGAAAGCATAACTACGAGCAGTACTTC	CASVDRKHNYEQYF
NA	TRBV5-1	TRBJ2-7	15	NA	TGCGCCAGCAGCTTGCTGGGCGTCACCTCCTACGAGCAGTACTTC	CASSLLGVTSYEQYF
NA	TRBV5-1	TRBJ2-2	16	once	TGCGCCAGCAGCTTGGTTAATATGGGCAGCGCCGGGGAGCTGTTTTTT	CASSLVNMGSAGELFF
NA	TRBV4-1	TRBJ2-7	16	NA	TGCGCCAGCAGCCAATCCGCCGGGTCGACACACTACGAGCAGTACTTC	CASSQSAGSTHYEQYF
NA	TRBV7-2	TRBJ2-1	12	NA	TGTGCCAGCAGCTCGGGGATAGGTGAGCAGTTCTTC	CASSSGIGEQFF
TRBD2	TRBV7-9	TRBJ2-1	16	NA	TGTGCCAGCAGCTTAGGGGAGCGGGGGAGGTTTGACGAGCAGTTCTTC	CASSLGERGRFDEQFF
TRBD1	TRBV2	TRBJ2-3	17	NA	TGTGCCAGCAGTGTGTATGGGGGGACAGGGGTGTCAGATACGCAGTATTTT	CASSVYGGTGVSDTQYF
NA	TRBV28	TRBJ2-7	12	NA	TGTGCCAGCAGTTTCATTGCGTACGAGCAGTACTTC	CASSFIAYEQYF
NA	TRBV5-4	TRBJ2-1	15	NA	TGTGCCAGCAGCAATTGGCAGGGCCCCTACAATGAGCAGTTCTTC	CASSNWQGPYNEQFF
NA	TRBV20-1	TRBJ2-7	10	NA	TGCAGTGCACGGGGCAACGAGCAGTACTTC	CSARGNEQYF
NA	TRBV29-1	TRBJ2-5	12	NA	TGCAGCGCGGTGGAGTCTGGGGAGACCCAGTACTTC	CSAVESGETQYF
NA	TRBV15	TRBJ2-3	14	NA	TGTGCCTCGTTGCGGGTGGTGGCGGCAGATACGCAGTATTTT	CASLRVVAADTQYF
NA	TRBV9	TRBJ2-1	14	NA	TGTGCCAGCAGCGTAGACGGCTCAGAGGTTGGGCAGTTCTTC	CASSVDGSEVGQFF
NA	TRBV5-1	TRBJ2-7	16	once	TGCGCCAGCAGCTTGGCCGAGACAGACGTGCCCTACGAGCAGTACTTC	CASSLAETDVPYEQYF
TRBD2	TRBV11-2	TRBJ2-3	13	NA	TGTGCCAGCAGACTAGCGGGAGTAGATACGCAGTATTTT	CASRLAGVDTQYF
NA	TRBV5-6	TRBJ2-6	14	once	TGTGCCAGCGGCGAGAGTGCTGGGGCCAACGTCCTGACTTTC	CASGESAGANVLTF
NA	TRBV4-2	TRBJ2-5	16	NA	TGTGCCAGCAGCCAAGATGGAGGAGGGAGTTGGGAGACCCAGTACTTC	CASSQDGGGSWETQYF
NA	TRBV10-3	TRBJ1-5	12	NA	TGTGCCATCAGTGATATGGGAAAAGCCCAGCATTTT	CAISDMGKAQHF
NA	TRBV28	TRBJ1-3	14	NA	TGTGCCAGCGGCCTGGGAGTCTCTGGAAACACCATATATTTT	CASGLGVSGNTIYF
NA	TRBV6-5	TRBJ2-5	15	NA	TGTGCCAGCAGTTTGGGCCTACTCTGGAAAGAGACCCAGTACTTC	CASSLGLLWKETQYF
NA	TRBV5-1	TRBJ2-7	14	NA	TGCGCCAGCAGCTTGGGGACGGTCTCCTACGAGCAGTACTTC	CASSLGTVSYEQYF
NA	TRBV18	TRBJ2-5	13	once	TGTGCCACCGAAAAGGACCGACTGGAGACCCAGTACTTC	CATEKDRLETQYF
TRBD2	TRBV2	TRBJ2-7	15	NA	TGTGCCAGCAGTATTCGGACTAGCGGGAGCGGCGAGCAGTACTTC	CASSIRTSGSGEQYF
NA	TRBV6-5	TRBJ1-1	14	NA	TGTGCCAGCAGTTATACGGGAATGAACACTGAAGCTTTCTTT	CASSYTGMNTEAFF
NA	TRBV6-5	TRBJ2-7	14	NA	TGTGCCAGCAGTTACTCGGGAAAATGGGCCGAGCAGTACTTC	CASSYSGKWAEQYF
NA	TRBV5-1	TRBJ1-1	14	NA	TGCGCCAGCAGCTTGGTGGCGGGCGACACTGAAGCTTTCTTT	CASSLVAGDTEAFF
TRBD2	TRBV10-2	TRBJ2-2	16	NA	TGCGCCAGCAGTCCTAGCGGCTCTCGGGGGACCGGGGAGCTGTTTTTT	CASSPSGSRGTGELFF
TRBD1	TRBV9	TRBJ2-7	13	NA	TGTGCCAGCAGCTCCCAACAGGGGTACGAGCAGTACTTC	CASSSQQGYEQYF
NA	TRBV2	TRBJ2-1	13	few	TGTGCCAGCAGGCAGCACGGGTACAATGAGCAGTTCTTC	CASRQHGYNEQFF
NA	TRBV29-1	TRBJ2-3	19	NA	TGCAGCGTGGAACCCGTCTATGTGGGAGAAAGATCCAGCACAGATACGCAGTATTTT	CSVEPVYVGERSSTDTQYF
NA	TRBV4-2	TRBJ1-2	14	NA	TGTGCCAGCAGCCCCGAAGGCGGGGTGAGTGGCTACACCTTC	CASSPEGGVSGYTF
TRBD2	TRBV19	TRBJ2-7	14	NA	TGTGCCAGTAGTATAGCGGGAGGGACCTACGAGCAGTACTTC	CASSIAGGTYEQYF
NA	TRBV11-2	TRBJ2-7	13	NA	TGTGCCAGCAGCTTTCGCCCGTCCTACGAGCAGTACTTC	CASSFRPSYEQYF
NA	TRBV5-6	TRBJ1-1	15	NA	TGTGCCAGCAGCTTGGAAGGGGCGGGGAACACTGAAGCTTTCTTT	CASSLEGAGNTEAFF
TRBD1	TRBV28	TRBJ1-2	14	NA	TGTGCCAGCAGTTCACACAGGGGGAACTATGGCTACACCTTC	CASSSHRGNYGYTF
TRBD1	TRBV14	TRBJ1-1	16	NA	TGTGCCAGCAGCCAAGAGGACAGGGCCCGGGGCACTGAAGCTTTCTTT	CASSQEDRARGTEAFF
NA	TRBV27	TRBJ2-1	15	NA	TGTGCCAGCAGTCGTCCCGGGACAAACAACAATGAGCAGTTCTTC	CASSRPGTNNNEQFF
NA	TRBV6-1	TRBJ1-3	14	NA	TGTGCCAGCAGTGACCGGGACGGCCGAAACACCATATATTTT	CASSDRDGRNTIYF
NA	TRBV7-9	TRBJ2-1	12	NA	TGTGCCAGCAGCTTAGGGTCACTAGGTTCGTTCTTC	CASSLGSLGSFF
TRBD1	TRBV2	TRBJ2-7	14	NA	TGTGCCAGCAGTGAACAGGCACAGGGGTACGAGCAGTACTTC	CASSEQAQGYEQYF
NA	TRBV18	TRBJ2-7	13	NA	TGTGCCAGCTCACCTACTAGTGTCAACGAGCAGTACTTC	CASSPTSVNEQYF
TRBD2	TRBV27	TRBJ2-3	18	NA	TGTGCCAGCAGTCCCCGGACTAGCGGGAGTGTTGGTACAGATACGCAGTATTTT	CASSPRTSGSVGTDTQYF
TRBD1	TRBV19	TRBJ2-1	17	NA	TGTGCCAGTAGTATACGGACAGGGCTAAGCTCCTACAATGAGCAGTTCTTC	CASSIRTGLSSYNEQFF
NA	TRBV6-5	TRBJ2-7	14	NA	TGTGCCAGCAGTCCGCGGAGGAGCTCCTACGAGCAGTACTTC	CASSPRRSSYEQYF